This T cell receptor beta chain is drawn from a study of T cell responses to AZD1222 COVID-19 vaccine. General study points: At baseline, seropositivity was found in only a handful of AZD1222 recipients. Spike-specific TCR breadth and depth both grew after two AZD1222 doses.

Notes on this clone: Its target is unknown.

Germline V gene data show CDR1 as MNHEY and CDR2 as SVGAGI. This CDR3 is built from 14 residues. With 7 bases clipped from V and 10 bases from J, the junction kept 7 bases outside the gene matches. Second-dose recipients at about 4 or about 12 weeks were treated as one pooled group. Method: immunoSEQ multiplex PCR; TCRdb's copy keeps in-frame clones and lacks some. The data show roughly 120,000 clones, more than 75% seen once. The chain links TRBV6-5 to TRBJ2-4, with 13 bases identical to TRBD2. The source is an adult who received the AZD1222 COVID-19 vaccine. Sample: peripheral blood, taken 28 days after the second AZD1222 dose. The CDR3: CASTGLAGDRIQYF. The CDR3 DNA is TGTGCCAGCACCGGACTAGCGGGGGACAGAATTCAGTACTTC.